This TCR beta chain was sequenced during a study of T cell responses to AZD1222 COVID-19 vaccine. The repertoire was sequenced with immunoSEQ multiplex PCR; TCRdb's copy has only in-frame clones and lacks some. This sample yields 100,000 or so clones, of which more than 70% are seen a single time; more than 1.2% belongs to the top ten. In germline, CDR1 is GTSNPN, CDR2 SVGIG (reference sequence). V lost 2 bases and J lost 2, with 9 bases in between. The CDR3 has 13 residues. Sequences were derived from peripheral blood, sampled on day 0 of AZD1222 vaccination. This receptor was taken from an adult in good health. The genes are TRBV30 and TRBJ1-2; D is perhaps TRBD1 (6 bases). CDR3 sequence: CAWSPTGNYGYTF. CDR3 nucleotide sequence: TGTGCCTGGAGTCCCACAGGGAACTATGGCTACACCTTC.